This T cell receptor beta chain was recorded in a study of T cells in Graves' hyperthyroidism and ophthalmopathy. Broader study findings: For ophthalmopathy, model prediction preceded onset by a median roughly 5.9 months. Peripheral blood also featured most of the thyroid clonotypes expanded above 0.001.

Amplified regions were TCR beta CDR3 sequences from RNA transcripts. A first-round RT-PCR of the TCR CDR3 used the HTBI primer set. One entry per CDR3 protein results from TCRdb running MiXCR on the multiplex PCR reads. Of about 500,000 distinct CDR3 sequences in the sample, 15% to 20% are singletons; the top ten hold 29%. Germline-derived CDR1 and CDR2 are MNHEY and SMNVEV (reference sequence). V shed 8 bases and J shed 0 bases, with 11 bases lying between them. The CDR3 runs to 13 residues. Patients were excluded because of uncontrolled infection, other autoimmune disease, pregnancy or lactation. This clonotype has at least ten counts. The antigen remains undetermined.

The receptor's source is a woman aged 25 to 39 with Graves' ophthalmopathy. Sequenced sample: blood. The chain joins TRBV27 to TRBJ2-7, with D possibly TRBD2 on 5 matching bases. CDR3 DNA: TGTGCCAGCGGTTCTGGGAGCTCCTACGAGCAGTACTTC. Translation: CASGSGSSYEQYF.